A selection of T cell receptor beta chains follows, all from one sample in a study of graft-versus-host responses after intestinal transplantation. Data came from immunoSEQ multiplex PCR; TCRdb stores just in-frame clones and leaves some out. This table holds over 100,000 clones, just over 90% found once. No antigen has been assigned to these receptors. This material consisted of unstimulated CD4+ T cells sorted from spleen or lymph node cells, taken before transplant. These receptors all come from a human donor who was the organ donor for an intestinal transplant. The CDR3 runs from the conserved cysteine through the conserved F or W.

j_gene | v_gene | CDR3aa
TRBJ1-1 | TRBV27 | CASSFGGNTEAFF
TRBJ1-5 | TRBV30 | CAWSVEGYQPQHF
TRBJ1-1 | TRBV14 | CASSRAGLQNTEAFF
TRBJ2-7 | TRBV18 | CASSPYGTGSTLYYEQYF
TRBJ2-5 | TRBV4-1 | CASSQADRETQYF
TRBJ1-2 | TRBV18 | CASSPPRGGPGNGYTF
TRBJ1-1 | TRBV6-5 | CASSRFSGENTEAFF
TRBJ2-5 | TRBV18 | CASSPEPSLAETQYF
TRBJ2-1 | TRBV9 | CASSVTGDSSYNEQFF
TRBJ1-6 | TRBV27 | CASNPNFGGPYNSPLHF
TRBJ2-7 | TRBV5-6 | CASSFFRDSYEQYF
TRBJ1-2 | TRBV25-1 | CASSESGGNYGYTF
TRBJ2-1 | TRBV6-1 | CASKPAGGPNEQFF
TRBJ2-1 | TRBV19 | CASSIGSGNAYNEQFF
TRBJ2-6 | TRBV18 | CASSGLAASAGANVLTF
TRBJ1-1 | TRBV29-1 | CSVEVRASNTEAFF
TRBJ1-5 | TRBV2 | CASSELRYSNQPQHF
TRBJ1-1 | TRBV5-1 | CASSFDRDTEAFF
TRBJ2-7 | TRBV7-2 | CASSFLPSYEQYF
TRBJ2-1 | TRBV30 | CAWSVFGYNEQFF
TRBJ2-2 | TRBV6-1 | CASRRGSSTGELFF
TRBJ1-1 | TRBV27 | CASSLSGGVNTEAFF
TRBJ2-1 | TRBV5-1 | CASSLRPGLASEQFF
TRBJ2-3 | TRBV5-1 | CASSLVSGRTDTQYF
TRBJ2-1 | TRBV6-1 | CASSARTGLNEQFF
TRBJ2-7 | TRBV5-4 | CASSPSYGGGYEQYF
TRBJ2-1 | TRBV25-1 | CASSDNEQFF
TRBJ2-3 | TRBV25-1 | CASSLGTGGTDTQYF
TRBJ2-7 | TRBV19 | CASSMGQGFYEQYF
TRBJ1-3 | TRBV7-2 | CASSLEFRAGVDTIYF
TRBJ2-1 | TRBV19 | CASISGASGSNEQFF
TRBJ2-2 | TRBV12-5 | CASGLVLRGLAGVRTGELFF
TRBJ2-2 | TRBV19 | CASSKEGRGTGELFF
TRBJ1-2 | TRBV5-6 | CASSLAGYGYTF
TRBJ2-3 | TRBV5-4 | CASSGGLLTDTQYF